This TCR beta chain was documented in a study of identical twins. Study results and limitations: Memory repertoires lacked the insertion deficit that abundant cord blood beta clonotypes showed. The study drew conclusions from cross-sectional statistical analysis, not from following the same donors.

As for this clonotype: The antigen is not known.

Each cDNA held unique molecular identifiers, and template switching gave it a universal primer site. TCRdb fed the 5' RACE reads into MiXCR, producing one record per CDR3 protein. Among over 250,000 distinct CDR3 sequences listed, 8.5% to 9.5% were seen once. These same records also appear under a second study, on yellow fever vaccine responses in identical twins.

The sequenced material came from CD8+ T cells sorted from blood. The TCR was taken from a woman younger than 30 in good health.

The CDR3 sequence: CASSYRGYSYEQYF. The CDR3, as DNA: TGTGCCAGCAGCTACAGGGGCTACTCCTACGAGCAGTACTTC. The V call is TRBV14, the J call TRBJ2-7; 7 bases are shared with TRBD1. CDR3 size: 14 residues. After removal of 5 bases from V and 0 bases from J, the junction contained 4 bases not matched to a gene. The germline CDR1 and CDR2 sequences are SGHDN and FVKESK. Full variable domain (rest looked up from reference TRBV14 and TRBJ2-7): EAGVTQFPSHSVIEKGQTVTLRCDPISGHDNLYWYRRVMGKEIKFLLHFVKESKQDESGMPNNRFLAERTGGTYSTLKVQPAELEDSGVYFCASSYRGYSYEQYFGPGTRLTVT.